The 13 T cell receptor beta chains listed next were all sequenced from one sample in a study of blood T cell repertoires in COVID-19. The protocol was immunoSEQ multiplex PCR, while the TCRdb copy is restricted to in-frame clones and leaves out a portion. The sample consists of over 250,000 clones, 88% of them appearing once. Sequenced material: peripheral blood. Receptors originate from a woman aged 70-85 years with COVID-19, enrolled during active disease.

The CDR3 bases are TGTGCCAGCTCTCGCACCGGGCCTGGGAAGGGGAGCAATCAGCCCCAGCATTTT. Translation gives CASSRTGPGKGSNQPQHF. This sequence joins TRBV18 and TRBJ1-5, with D tentatively TRBD1 (5 bases). The germline gives CDR1 KGHSH, CDR2 LQKENI. The CDR3 contains 18 residues. V lost 6 bases, J lost 1 base, and 22 bases lay in between.

The chain links TRBV6-5 to TRBJ2-3; D is perhaps TRBD2 (8 bases). Trimming removed 6 bases from V and 2 bases from J, with 15 bases in between. The germline V gene has CDR1 MNHEY and CDR2 SVGAGI. This CDR3 contains 15 residues. The CDR3: CASRTGTRDTDTQYF. The CDR3 nucleotides read TGTGCCAGCAGGACAGGGACTAGGGACACAGATACGCAGTATTTT.

V and J are TRBV2 and TRBJ1-1, with TRBD1 as a possible D gene (6 bases). The V and J ends lost 6 bases and 7 bases respectively, with 12 bases between them. Germline V lookup: CDR1 SNHLY, CDR2 FYNNEI. This CDR3 comprises 12 residues. CDR3 coding DNA: TGTGCCAGCAGGCCACAGGGAGTTGAAGCTTTCTTT. Its protein product is CASRPQGVEAFF.

The chain couples TRBV18 to TRBJ2-7; D perhaps matches TRBD2 (5 bases). The CDR3 contains 13 residues. From germline, CDR1 is KGHSH and CDR2 LQKENI. V lost 6 bases and J 7 bases, leaving 16 bases between the germline ends. The CDR3 protein is CASSPPGIGEQYF. The CDR3 nucleotides read TGTGCCAGCTCTCCTCCGGGGATAGGGGAGCAGTACTTC. Drawing the rest from reference TRBV18 and TRBJ2-7, the complete variable domain is NAGVMQNPRHLVRRRGQEARLRCSPMKGHSHVYWYRQLPEEGLKFMVYLQKENIIDESGMPKERFSAEFPKEGPSILRIQQVVRGDSAAYFCASSPPGIGEQYFGPGTRLTVT.

The chain has TRBV4-3 and TRBJ2-1; 9 nucleotides align to TRBD2. The CDR3 consists of 13 residues. Germline V lookup: CDR1 LGHNA, CDR2 YSLEER. V trimming: 3 bases; J trimming: 13 bases; junction bases outside the gene matches: 7. CDR3 region: CASSQTGSGRQFF. CDR3 bases: TGCGCCAGCAGCCAGACGGGTAGCGGGAGACAGTTCTTC.

Of note for this clone: Compared with germline, one end of the junction differs, possibly owing to a read error. The rearrangement uses TRBV20-1 and TRBJ1-1; D is perhaps TRBD1 (6 bases). The CDR3 contains 11 residues. Germline V CDR1 and CDR2: DFQATT, SNEGSKA (reference sequence). In nucleotides, the CDR3 is TGTTCAAACAGGGCGAACACTGAAGCTTTCTTT. Its translation: CSNRANTEAFF.

The chain carries TRBV7-8 and TRBJ2-5, with TRBD2 identical over 7 bases. V shed 5 bases and J 1 base; nucleotides not matched to a gene: 4. This CDR3 has 14 residues. From germline, CDR1 is SGHVS and CDR2 FQNEAQ. This chain's CDR3 is CASSRGTIQETQYF. In DNA form, the CDR3 reads TGTGCCAGCAGCCGGGGGACTATCCAAGAGACCCAGTACTTC.

The V call is TRBV10-3, the J call TRBJ1-4, with D uncertain. Trimming removed 5 bases from V and 5 bases from J, with 12 bases in between. Germline lookup yields CDR1 ENHRY and CDR2 SYGVKD. The length of the CDR3 is 14 residues. The CDR3 sequence is CAISSGRGNEKLFF. Here the CDR3 DNA reads TGTGCCATCAGTTCTGGGAGAGGAAATGAAAAACTGTTTTTT.

The J gene is TRBJ2-1, the V gene TRBV28; D gene uncertain. Between the trimmed V and J ends, which lost 7 bases and 4 bases, there was a span of 17 bases. The CDR3 contains 15 residues. CDR1 and CDR2 (germline): MDHEN, SYDVKM. The CDR3 spells CASTSGRTLYNEQFF. The CDR3 nucleotides read TGTGCCAGCACATCAGGCCGTACCCTTTACAATGAGCAGTTCTTC.

CDR3 protein: CASSHPSGGGETQYF. The CDR3, as DNA: TGTGCCAGCAGCCACCCATCGGGAGGGGGTGAGACCCAGTACTTC. The genes are TRBV27 and TRBJ2-5, with 8 nucleotides matching TRBD2. The CDR3 spans 15 residues. CDR1 and CDR2 (germline): MNHEY, SMNVEV (reference sequence). Losses at the gene ends were 6 bases for V and 5 bases for J; bases not matched to a gene: 11.

The chain uses TRBV30 and TRBJ1-5; D might be TRBD1 (6 bases). The CDR3 loop spans 14 amino acids. Between the trimmed V and J ends, which lost 2 bases and 9 bases, there was a span of 17 bases. The V gene's germline CDR1 is GTSNPN and CDR2 SVGIG (reference sequence). CDR3 in amino acids: CAWSKSQGSGPQHF. The CDR3, as DNA: TGTGCCTGGAGTAAATCCCAGGGGTCGGGGCCCCAGCATTTT.

This clone appeared a single time. This sample includes further DNA sequences coding for the same CDR3. The chain carries TRBV27 and TRBJ2-1, with 10 bases aligning to TRBD1. CDR1 and CDR2 from the germline V gene are MNHEY and SMNVEV (reference sequence). The CDR3 contains 15 residues. Trimming at V came to 3 bases and at J to 5 bases, leaving 4 bases not matched to a gene. The CDR3 bases are TGTGCCAGCAGTTTCCGGACAGGGGGTCACAATGAGCAGTTCTTC. It yields the protein CASSFRTGGHNEQFF.

V is TRBV1 and J is TRBJ2-1; the table calls TRBD2, which could not be checked here. TRBV1 is flagged as a pseudogene. The CDR3 has 16 residues. The CDR3 protein is CTSSQDVIVRYNEQFF. DNA of the CDR3: TGCACCAGCAGCCAAGATGTAATAGTTCGATACAATGAGCAGTTCTTC.